The clone carrying this T cell receptor beta chain has more than one count but fewer than ten. The sample comes from a study of blood T cell repertoires in COVID-19. Overall study: The study drew acute and convalescent COVID-19 samples from the United States, Italy and Spain.

The CDR3 loop spans 11 amino acids. The germline gives CDR1 SNHLY, CDR2 FYNNEI. V lost 5 bases and J lost 5, with 6 bases in between. In the authors' methods: Amplification with reference gene primers provided the estimates of nucleated cell counts. Method: immunoSEQ multiplex PCR; TCRdb's copy keeps in-frame clones and lacks some. The V and J calls and clone size were taken over from that table, and D and trimming were inferred from the DNA. The sample lists 150,000 to 200,000 clones; more than 75% were seen once. The study drew participants aged about 18 to 89 years from approximately 23 US areas. Clinical histories supplied by participants themselves formed the basis of cohort assignment.

The receptor comes from a woman aged 50 to 60 with acute COVID-19. V usage is TRBV2 and J usage is TRBJ1-1, with D hard to call. The sample consisted of PBMCs or T cells enriched from blood (not recorded which). CDR3 region: CASSFITEAFF. In DNA form, the CDR3 reads TGTGCCAGCAGTTTTATTACTGAAGCTTTCTTT.